This record covers a single T cell receptor (beta chain). Trimming cost V 6 bases and J 7 bases, with 18 bases left between them. The germline CDR1 and CDR2 sequences are SGHDT and YYEEEE. This CDR3 is built from 14 residues. The source of the sample is a study of T cells after yellow fever vaccination. TCRdb reanalysed the 5' RACE reads using MiXCR and keeps one entry per CDR3 protein. Of roughly 120,000 distinct CDR3 sequences listed, around 7.4% were seen once; the top ten hold 2% to 3%. The specimen was CD4+ T cells sorted from PBMCs, collected around 10 days after the first yellow fever vaccination. This clonotype was obtained from a man between 18 and 35 years old who received the YFV17D yellow fever vaccine. The V gene is TRBV5-6, the J gene TRBJ2-3; the D gene is possibly TRBD2 (6 bases). CDR3 region: CASNLAGRGNTQYF. As DNA, the CDR3 is TGTGCCAGCAATCTTGCGGGGCGGGGAAATACGCAGTATTTT.